One T cell receptor (beta chain) is described in this entry. V shed 0 bases and J shed 6 bases, with 5 bases lying between them. The V gene's germline CDR1 is DFQATT and CDR2 SNEGSKA (reference sequence). This CDR3 comprises 11 residues. This record belongs to a study of control samples from healthy donors and cancer patients. The protocol was immunoSEQ multiplex PCR, while the TCRdb copy is restricted to in-frame clones and leaves out a portion. The data contain more than 110,000 clones, 88% of them singletons. This sequence was found in a woman in her thirties in good health. The chain couples TRBV20-1 to TRBJ1-2; D not certain. Sequencing was carried out using blood. This CDR3 is CSARDLNGYTF. The CDR3 nucleotides are TGCAGTGCTAGAGATCTCAATGGCTACACCTTC.